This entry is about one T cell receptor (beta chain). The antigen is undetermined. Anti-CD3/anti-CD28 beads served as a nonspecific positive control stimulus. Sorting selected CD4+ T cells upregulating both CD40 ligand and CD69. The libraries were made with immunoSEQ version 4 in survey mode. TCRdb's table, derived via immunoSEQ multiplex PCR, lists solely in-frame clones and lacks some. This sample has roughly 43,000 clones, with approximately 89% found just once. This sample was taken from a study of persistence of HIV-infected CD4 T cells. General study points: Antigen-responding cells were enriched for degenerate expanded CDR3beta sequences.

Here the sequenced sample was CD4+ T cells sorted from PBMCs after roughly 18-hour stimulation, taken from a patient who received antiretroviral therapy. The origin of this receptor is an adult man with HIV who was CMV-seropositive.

Written as DNA, the CDR3 is TGCACCAGCAGCCAAGTAGGTCTAGCGGGGTACAACGAGCAGTTCTTC. As protein: CTSSQVGLAGYNEQFF. The chain combines TRBV1 with TRBJ2-1; the table calls TRBD2, which could not be checked here. TRBV1 is annotated as a pseudogene. The CDR3 length is 16 residues.